A single T cell receptor beta chain is shown here with its context. This record belongs to a study of technical replicates of blood from several donors. Some clones are missing from TCRdb's copy, which holds only in-frame ones; the method was immunoSEQ multiplex PCR. The sample lists tens of thousands of clones, around nine tenths occurring once. V lost 1 base and J 4 bases, leaving 7 bases between the germline ends. The CDR3 is made up of 14 amino acids. The germline gives CDR1 MNHEY, CDR2 SMNVEV (reference sequence). The chain has TRBV27 and TRBJ2-2, with D perhaps matching TRBD1 (5 bases). The sample consisted of PBMCs. This sequence originates from a human donor in good health. Some clones in this sample may be carry-over from other donors' samples. The CDR3 DNA sequence: TGTGCCAGCAGTTTATGGGGCGGCACCGGGGAGCTGTTTTTT. Its protein product is CASSLWGGTGELFF.